This T cell receptor beta chain was captured by sequencing in a study of beta chain features in type 1 diabetes. A few counts support this clone. Its antigen is undetermined. Isolated RNA was reverse transcribed in full, so expressed TCRB transcripts were sequenced. About 3.57 million reads per sample were averaged for naive, central memory and regulatory samples. The data were produced by immunoSEQ multiplex PCR, yet TCRdb's version contains in-frame clones alone and is incomplete. This sample yields under 300,000 clones, of which approximately 15% are seen a single time; 0.015% to 0.02% belongs to the top ten. Whole-study findings and limits: TCRB CDR3s from Type 1 diabetes patients were moderately but significantly shorter in all four CD4+ subsets.

CDR3 length: 15 residues. The germline V gene encodes CDR1 SEHNR and CDR2 FQNEAQ (reference sequence). Trimming cost V 5 bases and J 5 bases; bases outside gene matches: 7. Purity of each sorted population was above 95%. The V gene is TRBV7-9, the J gene TRBJ2-5; 11 bases match TRBD2. The TCR originated in a man aged 30 to 39 with type 1 diabetes. The material sequenced was naive CD4+ T cells from blood. In DNA, the CDR3 is TGTGCCAGCAGCCCTTTACTAGCGGGAGCGGAGACCCAGTACTTC. Translation: CASSPLLAGAETQYF.